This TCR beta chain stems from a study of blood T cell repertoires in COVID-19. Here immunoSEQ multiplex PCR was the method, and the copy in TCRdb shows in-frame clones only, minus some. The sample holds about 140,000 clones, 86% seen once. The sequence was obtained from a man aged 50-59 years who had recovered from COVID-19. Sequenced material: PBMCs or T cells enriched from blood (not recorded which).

The CDR3 sequence is CASSPPLVGSGSYNEQFF. The CDR3 DNA reads as TGTGCCAGCAGCCCCCCCCTCGTCGGGAGTGGCTCCTACAATGAGCAGTTCTTC. This sequence joins TRBV28 and TRBJ2-1, with a tentative D call TRBD2 (6 bases). V lost 6 bases, J lost 0 bases, and 21 bases lay in between. CDR3 length equals 18 residues. Germline values: CDR1 MDHEN, CDR2 SYDVKM.